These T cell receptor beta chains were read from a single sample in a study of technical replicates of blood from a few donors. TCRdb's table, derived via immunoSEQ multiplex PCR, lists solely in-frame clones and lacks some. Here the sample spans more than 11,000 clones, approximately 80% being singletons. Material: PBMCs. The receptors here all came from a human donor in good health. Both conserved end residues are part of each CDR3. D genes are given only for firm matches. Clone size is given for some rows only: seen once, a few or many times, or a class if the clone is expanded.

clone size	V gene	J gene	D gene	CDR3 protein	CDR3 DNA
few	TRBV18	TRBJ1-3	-	CASSIDKFSGNTIYF	TGTGCCAGCTCAATAGACAAATTCTCTGGAAACACCATATATTTT
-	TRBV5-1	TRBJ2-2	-	CASTLRQANTGELFF	TGCGCCAGCACCCTCCGACAAGCGAACACCGGGGAGCTGTTTTTT
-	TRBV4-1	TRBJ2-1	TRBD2	CASSPGERGYNEQFF	TGCGCCAGCAGCCCGGGAGAGCGGGGCTACAATGAGCAGTTCTTC
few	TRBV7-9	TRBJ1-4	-	CASSRDRTNEKLFF	TGTGCCAGCAGCCGTGACAGGACTAATGAAAAACTGTTTTTT
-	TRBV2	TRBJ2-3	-	CASSGTTSTDTQYF	TGTGCCAGCAGTGGAACTACTAGCACAGATACGCAGTATTTT
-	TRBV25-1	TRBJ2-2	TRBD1	CASSGGDRTGELFF	TGTGCCAGCAGTGGGGGGGACAGGACCGGGGAGCTGTTTTTT
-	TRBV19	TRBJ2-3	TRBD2	CASSPYSGRGNTQYF	TGTGCCAGTAGTCCCTATAGCGGGAGAGGGAATACGCAGTATTTT
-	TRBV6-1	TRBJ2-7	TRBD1	CASSDLDRWAYEQYF	TGTGCCAGCAGTGACTTGGACAGGTGGGCCTACGAGCAGTACTTC
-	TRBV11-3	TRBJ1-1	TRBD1	CASSLGTGENTEAFF	TGTGCCAGCAGCCTTGGGACAGGGGAGAACACTGAAGCTTTCTTT
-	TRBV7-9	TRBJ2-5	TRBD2	CASSLGYGGGETQYF	TGTGCCAGCAGCCTCGGGTATGGGGGGGGAGAGACCCAGTACTTC
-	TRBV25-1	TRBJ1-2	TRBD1	CASSDRDSYGGYTF	TGTGCCAGCAGTGACCGGGACAGCTATGGTGGCTACACCTTC
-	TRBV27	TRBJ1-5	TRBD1	CASSLSKTGGRQPQHF	TGTGCCAGCAGTTTATCCAAGACAGGGGGCCGTCAGCCCCAGCATTTT
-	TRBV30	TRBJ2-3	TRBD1	CAWSRTGGTDTQYF	TGTGCCTGGAGCCGGACAGGGGGAACAGATACGCAGTATTTT
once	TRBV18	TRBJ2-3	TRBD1	CASSPPGQAIFTDTQYF	TGTGCCAGCTCACCACCTGGACAGGCAATTTTTACAGATACGCAGTATTTT
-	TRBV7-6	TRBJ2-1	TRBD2	CASSPGGTSGRNEQFF	TGTGCCAGCAGCCCCGGAGGGACTAGCGGGAGGAATGAGCAGTTCTTC
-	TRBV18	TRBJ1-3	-	CASSPPSQFGNTIYF	TGTGCCAGCTCACCTCCCAGTCAATTTGGAAACACCATATATTTT
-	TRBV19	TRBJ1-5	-	CASSLRQVANQPQHF	TGTGCCAGTAGTCTTAGACAGGTAGCCAATCAGCCCCAGCATTTT
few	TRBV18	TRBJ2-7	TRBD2	CASSPLGSSGTLYEQYF	TGTGCCAGCTCACCCCTAGGATCTAGCGGGACCTTATACGAGCAGTACTTC
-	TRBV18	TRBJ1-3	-	CASSHSSGASGNTIYF	TGTGCCAGCTCACATTCCTCAGGGGCCTCTGGAAACACCATATATTTT
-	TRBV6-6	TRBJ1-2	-	CASSARGDNYGYTF	TGTGCCAGCAGTGCCAGGGGAGACAACTATGGCTACACCTTC
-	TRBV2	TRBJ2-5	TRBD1	CASSRNRGHGETQYF	TGTGCCAGCAGCCGAAACAGGGGGCATGGGGAGACCCAGTACTTC
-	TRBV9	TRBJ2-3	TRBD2	CASSVALAGRGGTDTQYF	TGTGCCAGCAGCGTAGCACTAGCGGGGAGGGGGGGCACAGATACGCAGTATTTT
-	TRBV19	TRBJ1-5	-	CASTNQGAGNQPQHF	TGTGCCAGTACTAATCAGGGCGCGGGCAATCAGCCCCAGCATTTT
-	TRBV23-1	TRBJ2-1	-	CASSQSESNEQFF	TGCGCCAGCAGTCAATCAGAGTCCAATGAGCAGTTCTTC
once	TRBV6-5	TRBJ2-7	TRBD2	CASSYQLAGGVEQYF	TGTGCCAGCAGTTACCAGCTAGCGGGAGGCGTCGAGCAGTACTTC
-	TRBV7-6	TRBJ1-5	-	CASSLFSDMGQPQHF	TGTGCCAGCAGCTTATTTTCGGACATGGGTCAGCCCCAGCATTTT
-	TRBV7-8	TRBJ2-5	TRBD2	CASTLLGGETQYF	TGTGCCAGCACCTTACTCGGGGGGGAGACCCAGTACTTC
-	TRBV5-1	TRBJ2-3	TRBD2	CASSNRLAGGADTQYF	TGCGCCAGCAGCAACCGACTAGCGGGAGGAGCGGATACGCAGTATTTT
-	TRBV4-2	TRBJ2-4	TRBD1	CASSQPRQGANIQYF	TGTGCCAGCAGCCAACCCCGACAGGGGGCGAACATTCAGTACTTC
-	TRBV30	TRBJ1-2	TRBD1	CAWSDATGVGYTF	TGTGCCTGGAGTGACGCAACAGGGGTTGGCTACACCTTC
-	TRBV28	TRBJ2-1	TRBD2	CASTTSGLGYNEQFF	TGTGCCAGCACAACTAGCGGGCTGGGATACAATGAGCAGTTCTTC
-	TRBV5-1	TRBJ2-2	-	CASSWGGTGTNTGELFF	TGCGCCAGCAGCTGGGGGGGAACAGGGACGAACACCGGGGAGCTGTTTTTT
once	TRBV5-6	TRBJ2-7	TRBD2	CASSLGPSGRLYEQYF	TGTGCCAGCAGCTTGGGGCCTAGCGGGAGGCTCTACGAGCAGTACTTC
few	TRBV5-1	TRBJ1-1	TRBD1	CASSPGQGVFTEAFF	TGCGCCAGCAGCCCAGGACAGGGGGTTTTCACTGAAGCTTTCTTT
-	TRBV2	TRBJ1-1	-	CASTLTENTEAFF	TGTGCCAGCACCCTGACAGAGAACACTGAAGCTTTCTTT
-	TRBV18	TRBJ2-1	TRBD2	CASSPGVTSLKHEQFF	TGTGCCAGCTCACCGGGGGTGACTAGCCTCAAACATGAGCAGTTCTTC
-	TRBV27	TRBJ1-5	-	CASSPRALGQPQHF	TGTGCCAGCAGTCCCAGGGCCTTGGGGCAGCCCCAGCATTTT
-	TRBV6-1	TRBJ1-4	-	CASSATGTANEKLFF	TGTGCCAGCAGTGCAACAGGGACGGCTAATGAAAAACTGTTTTTT
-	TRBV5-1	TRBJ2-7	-	CASSTGFNYEQYF	TGCGCCAGCAGCACGGGGTTCAACTACGAGCAGTACTTC
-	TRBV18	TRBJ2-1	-	CASSLRGRVDNEQFF	TGTGCCAGCTCACTCCGTGGCAGGGTCGACAATGAGCAGTTCTTC
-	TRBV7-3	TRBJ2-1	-	CASSLLGGNEQFF	TGTGCCAGCAGCTTACTCGGGGGTAATGAGCAGTTCTTC
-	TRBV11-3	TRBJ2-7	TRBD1	CASNPGQGFNEQYF	TGTGCCAGCAACCCGGGACAGGGGTTCAACGAGCAGTACTTC
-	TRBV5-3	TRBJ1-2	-	CARSLGQYGYTF	TGTGCCAGAAGCTTGGGACAATATGGCTACACCTTC